A selection of T cell receptor beta chains follows, all from one sample in a study of a mutant IDH1 vaccine in newly diagnosed glioma. The antigens these receptors bind are not known. This table comes from immunoSEQ multiplex PCR, and its TCRdb copy is limited to in-frame clones, with some not included. The sample lists 35,000 to 50,000 clones, approximately 90% occurring once. Sample: PBMCs, taken from a glioma patient whose treatment included an IDH1 peptide vaccine. The receptors were sampled from a man aged 50 to 59 with glioma. Each CDR3 is given with its conserved first and last residue. D genes are given only for firm matches. Rows may omit the clone size; those that give it use once, few, many or a size class.

V gene: TRBV27
D gene: NA
J gene: TRBJ1-5
clone size: NA
CDR3 protein: CASSLTENQPQHF
CDR3 DNA: TGTGCCAGCAGTTTAACGGAGAATCAGCCCCAGCATTTT

V gene: TRBV6-1
D gene: TRBD1
J gene: TRBJ1-3
clone size: NA
CDR3 protein: CASSEYRGSGNTIYF
CDR3 DNA: TGTGCCAGCAGTGAATACAGGGGTAGTGGAAACACCATATATTTT

V gene: TRBV19
D gene: TRBD1
J gene: TRBJ2-7
clone size: NA
CDR3 protein: CASKQGYEQYF
CDR3 DNA: TGTGCCAGCAAACAGGGGTACGAGCAGTACTTC

V gene: TRBV7-8
D gene: NA
J gene: TRBJ1-4
clone size: NA
CDR3 protein: CASSLGLGEKLFF
CDR3 DNA: TGTGCCAGCAGCTTAGGTCTCGGTGAAAAACTGTTTTTT

V gene: TRBV19
D gene: NA
J gene: TRBJ1-1
clone size: NA
CDR3 protein: CASTHLGWARGTSEAFF
CDR3 DNA: TGTGCCAGTACCCATCTTGGGTGGGCCCGGGGAACTTCTGAAGCTTTCTTT

V gene: TRBV15
D gene: TRBD1
J gene: TRBJ2-7
clone size: once
CDR3 protein: CATSRETGGSYEQYF
CDR3 DNA: TGTGCCACCAGCAGAGAGACAGGGGGTTCCTACGAGCAGTACTTC

V gene: TRBV4-3
D gene: TRBD2
J gene: TRBJ2-2
clone size: few
CDR3 protein: CASSQDLAGETGELFF
CDR3 DNA: TGCGCCAGCAGCCAAGATCTAGCGGGGGAGACCGGGGAGCTGTTTTTT

V gene: TRBV5-1
D gene: TRBD1
J gene: TRBJ1-2
clone size: medium-sized
CDR3 protein: CASSLNPQGNYGYTF
CDR3 DNA: TGCGCCAGCAGCTTGAATCCACAGGGGAACTATGGCTACACCTTC

V gene: TRBV18
D gene: TRBD1
J gene: TRBJ2-2
clone size: once
CDR3 protein: CASSPGTGFAGELFF
CDR3 DNA: TGTGCCAGCTCTCCCGGGACAGGGTTTGCCGGGGAGCTGTTTTTT

V gene: TRBV7-8
D gene: TRBD2
J gene: TRBJ2-7
clone size: NA
CDR3 protein: CASSLARTSNEQYF
CDR3 DNA: TGTGCCAGCAGCTTAGCGCGGACTAGCAACGAGCAGTACTTC

V gene: TRBV7-9
D gene: NA
J gene: TRBJ1-2
clone size: NA
CDR3 protein: CASSLAQDLYGYTF
CDR3 DNA: TGTGCCAGCAGCTTAGCCCAGGACCTCTATGGCTACACCTTC

V gene: TRBV4-3
D gene: NA
J gene: TRBJ2-1
clone size: NA
CDR3 protein: CASSQDGWGAQFF
CDR3 DNA: TGCGCCAGCAGCCAAGATGGCTGGGGGGCCCAGTTCTTC

V gene: TRBV29-1
D gene: TRBD1
J gene: TRBJ1-2
clone size: NA
CDR3 protein: CSATGDDYGYTF
CDR3 DNA: TGCAGCGCCACAGGGGATGACTATGGCTACACCTTC

V gene: TRBV9
D gene: NA
J gene: TRBJ2-5
clone size: NA
CDR3 protein: CASSVAAQETQYF
CDR3 DNA: TGTGCCAGCAGCGTAGCAGCCCAAGAGACCCAGTACTTC

V gene: TRBV29-1
D gene: TRBD1
J gene: TRBJ2-6
clone size: NA
CDR3 protein: CSVGQGTGANVLTF
CDR3 DNA: TGCAGCGTTGGACAGGGAACTGGGGCCAACGTCCTGACTTTC

V gene: TRBV30
D gene: NA
J gene: TRBJ1-5
clone size: NA
CDR3 protein: CAWSQGNQPQHF
CDR3 DNA: TGTGCCTGGAGTCAAGGGAACCAGCCCCAGCATTTT

V gene: TRBV6-1
D gene: NA
J gene: TRBJ1-1
clone size: NA
CDR3 protein: CASSEGKGWEIDEAFF
CDR3 DNA: TGTGCCAGCAGTGAAGGAAAGGGGTGGGAGATCGATGAAGCTTTCTTT

V gene: TRBV7-9
D gene: NA
J gene: TRBJ1-5
clone size: once
CDR3 protein: CASSFQGPSLSNQPQHF
CDR3 DNA: TGTGCCAGCAGTTTCCAGGGACCCTCCTTAAGCAATCAGCCCCAGCATTTT

V gene: TRBV10-3
D gene: NA
J gene: TRBJ2-5
clone size: NA
CDR3 protein: CAISDGFQETQYF
CDR3 DNA: TGTGCCATCAGTGACGGCTTTCAAGAGACCCAGTACTTC

V gene: TRBV29-1
D gene: NA
J gene: TRBJ2-3
clone size: once
CDR3 protein: CSVWGAAGGTDTQYF
CDR3 DNA: TGCAGCGTATGGGGAGCTGCTGGGGGCACAGATACGCAGTATTTT

V gene: TRBV19
D gene: NA
J gene: TRBJ2-5
clone size: NA
CDR3 protein: CASSPRPLGPSSVTQYF
CDR3 DNA: TGTGCCAGTAGTCCCCGACCTCTAGGGCCCTCCAGTGTGACCCAGTACTTC

V gene: TRBV10-3
D gene: NA
J gene: TRBJ1-1
clone size: NA
CDR3 protein: CAISLNRNTEAFF
CDR3 DNA: TGTGCCATCAGCCTTAATAGGAACACTGAAGCTTTCTTT

V gene: TRBV2
D gene: NA
J gene: TRBJ1-2
clone size: NA
CDR3 protein: CASSPDSKNYGYTF
CDR3 DNA: TGTGCCAGCAGCCCGGACAGTAAAAACTATGGCTACACCTTC

V gene: TRBV30
D gene: NA
J gene: TRBJ1-2
clone size: few
CDR3 protein: CAWSVGGPGYTF
CDR3 DNA: TGTGCCTGGAGTGTGGGGGGGCCTGGCTACACCTTC

V gene: TRBV5-6
D gene: TRBD1
J gene: TRBJ2-5
clone size: NA
CDR3 protein: CASSLVRGPETQYF
CDR3 DNA: TGTGCCAGCAGCTTGGTTAGGGGGCCAGAGACCCAGTACTTC

V gene: TRBV6-1
D gene: TRBD1
J gene: TRBJ1-3
clone size: NA
CDR3 protein: CASSELDRALRNTIYF
CDR3 DNA: TGTGCCAGCAGTGAACTGGACAGGGCTTTAAGGAACACCATATATTTT